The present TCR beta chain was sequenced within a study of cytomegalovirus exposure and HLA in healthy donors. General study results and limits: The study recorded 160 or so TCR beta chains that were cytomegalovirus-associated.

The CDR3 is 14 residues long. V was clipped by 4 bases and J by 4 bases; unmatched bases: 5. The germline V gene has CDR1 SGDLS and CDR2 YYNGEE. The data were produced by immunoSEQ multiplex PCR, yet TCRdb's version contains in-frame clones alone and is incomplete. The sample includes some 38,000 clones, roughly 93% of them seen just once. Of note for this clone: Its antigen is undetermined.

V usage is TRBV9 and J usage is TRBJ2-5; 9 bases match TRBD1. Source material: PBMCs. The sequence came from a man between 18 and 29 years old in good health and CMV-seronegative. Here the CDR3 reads CASSTQGAGETQYF. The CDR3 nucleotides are TGTGCCAGCAGCACACAGGGGGCGGGAGAGACCCAGTACTTC.